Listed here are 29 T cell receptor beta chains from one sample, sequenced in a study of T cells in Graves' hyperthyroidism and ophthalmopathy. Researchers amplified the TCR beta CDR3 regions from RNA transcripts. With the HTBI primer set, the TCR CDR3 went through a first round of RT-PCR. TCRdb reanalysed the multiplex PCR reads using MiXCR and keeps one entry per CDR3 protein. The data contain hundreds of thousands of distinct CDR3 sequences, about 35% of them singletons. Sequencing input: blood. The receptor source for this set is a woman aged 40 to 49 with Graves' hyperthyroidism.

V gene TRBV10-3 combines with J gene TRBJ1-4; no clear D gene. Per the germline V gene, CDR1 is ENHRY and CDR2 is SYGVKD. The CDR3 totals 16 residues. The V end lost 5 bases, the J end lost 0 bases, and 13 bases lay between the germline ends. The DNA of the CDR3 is TGTGCCATCAGTTACGCATCTTCTGCAACTAATGAAAAACTGTTTTTT. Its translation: CAISYASSATNEKLFF.

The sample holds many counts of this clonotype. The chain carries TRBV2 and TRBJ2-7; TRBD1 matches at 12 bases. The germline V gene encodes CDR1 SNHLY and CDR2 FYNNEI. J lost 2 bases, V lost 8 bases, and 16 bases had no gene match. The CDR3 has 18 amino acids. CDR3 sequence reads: CASEKGQGAGLGTYEQYF. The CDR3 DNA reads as TGTGCCAGCGAAAAGGGACAGGGGGCAGGTTTGGGTACCTACGAGCAGTACTTC.

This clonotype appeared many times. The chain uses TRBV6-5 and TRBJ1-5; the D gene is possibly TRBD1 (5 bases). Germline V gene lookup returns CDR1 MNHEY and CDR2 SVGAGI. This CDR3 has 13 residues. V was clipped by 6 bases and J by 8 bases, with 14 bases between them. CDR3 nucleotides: TGTGCCAGCAGGGGGGACGCCCGGGAGCCCCAGCATTTT. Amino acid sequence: CASRGDAREPQHF.

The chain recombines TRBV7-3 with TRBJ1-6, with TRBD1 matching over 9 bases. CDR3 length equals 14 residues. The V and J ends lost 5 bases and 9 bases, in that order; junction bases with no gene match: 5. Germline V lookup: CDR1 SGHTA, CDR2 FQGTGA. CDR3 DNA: TGTGCCAGCAGCCGGACAGGGGCGGGTTCACCCCTCCACTTT. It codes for CASSRTGAGSPLHF.

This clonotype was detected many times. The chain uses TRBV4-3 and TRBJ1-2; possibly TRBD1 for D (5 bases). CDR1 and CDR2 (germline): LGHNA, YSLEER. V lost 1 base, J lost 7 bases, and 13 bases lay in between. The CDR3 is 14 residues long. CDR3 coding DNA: TGCGCCAGCAGCCAAGGTCAGGGTGATTCTGGCTACACCTTC. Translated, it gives CASSQGQGDSGYTF.

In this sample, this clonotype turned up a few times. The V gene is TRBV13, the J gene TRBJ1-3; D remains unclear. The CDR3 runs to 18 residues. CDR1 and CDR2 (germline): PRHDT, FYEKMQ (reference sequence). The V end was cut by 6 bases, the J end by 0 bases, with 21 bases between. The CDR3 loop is CASSYSLAAGHSGNTIYF. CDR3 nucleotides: TGTGCCAGCAGTTACTCGCTTGCGGCAGGCCACTCTGGAAACACCATATATTTT.

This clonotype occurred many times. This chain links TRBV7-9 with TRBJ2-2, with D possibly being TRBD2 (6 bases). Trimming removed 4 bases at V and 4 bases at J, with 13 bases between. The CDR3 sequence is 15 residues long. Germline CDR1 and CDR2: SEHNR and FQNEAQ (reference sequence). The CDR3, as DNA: TGTGCCAGCAGCTCCAGCGGGTCCGGCACCGGGGAGCTGTTTTTT. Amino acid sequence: CASSSSGSGTGELFF.

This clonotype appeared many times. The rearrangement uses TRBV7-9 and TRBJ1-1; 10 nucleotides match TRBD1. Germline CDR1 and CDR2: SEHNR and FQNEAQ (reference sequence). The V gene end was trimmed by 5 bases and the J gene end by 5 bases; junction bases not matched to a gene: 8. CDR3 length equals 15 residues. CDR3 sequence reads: CASSPWDRGRTEAFF. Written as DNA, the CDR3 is TGTGCCAGCAGCCCCTGGGACAGGGGAAGGACTGAAGCTTTCTTT.

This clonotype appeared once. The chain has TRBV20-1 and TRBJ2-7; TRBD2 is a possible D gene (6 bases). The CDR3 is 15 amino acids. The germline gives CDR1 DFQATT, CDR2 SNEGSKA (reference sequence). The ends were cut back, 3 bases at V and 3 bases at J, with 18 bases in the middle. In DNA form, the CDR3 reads TGCAGTGCTAGGGGGGGAACGGACTATGGCTACGAGCAGTACTTC. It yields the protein CSARGGTDYGYEQYF.

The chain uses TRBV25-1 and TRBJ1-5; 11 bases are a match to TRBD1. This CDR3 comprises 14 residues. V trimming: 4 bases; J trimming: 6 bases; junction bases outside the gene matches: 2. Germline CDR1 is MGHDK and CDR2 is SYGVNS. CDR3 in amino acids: CASSGTGGLQPQHF. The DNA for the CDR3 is TGTGCCAGCAGTGGGACAGGGGGCCTTCAGCCCCAGCATTTT.

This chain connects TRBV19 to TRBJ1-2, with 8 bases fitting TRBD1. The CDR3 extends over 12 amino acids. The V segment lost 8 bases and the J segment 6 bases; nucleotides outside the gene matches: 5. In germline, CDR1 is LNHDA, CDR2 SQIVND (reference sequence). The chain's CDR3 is CASRTGFDGYTF. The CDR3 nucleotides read TGTGCCAGTCGGACAGGGTTCGATGGCTACACCTTC. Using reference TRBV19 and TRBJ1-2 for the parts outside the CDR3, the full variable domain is DGGITQSPKYLFRKEGQNVTLSCEQNLNHDAMYWYRQDPGQGLRLIYYSQIVNDFQKGDIAEGYSVSREKKESFPLTVTSAQKNPTAFYLCASRTGFDGYTFGSGTRLTVV.

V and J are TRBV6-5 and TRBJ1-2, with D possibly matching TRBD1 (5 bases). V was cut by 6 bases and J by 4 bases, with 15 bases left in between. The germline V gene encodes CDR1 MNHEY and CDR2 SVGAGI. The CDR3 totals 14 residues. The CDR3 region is CASRPFEGAYGYTF. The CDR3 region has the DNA TGTGCCAGCAGACCCTTCGAAGGGGCCTATGGCTACACCTTC.

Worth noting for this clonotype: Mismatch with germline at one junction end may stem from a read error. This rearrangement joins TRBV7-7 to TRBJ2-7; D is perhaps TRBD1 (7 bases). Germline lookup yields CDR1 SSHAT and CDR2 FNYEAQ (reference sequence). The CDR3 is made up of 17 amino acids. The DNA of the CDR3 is TGTGCTAGCAGCTTGCGGGACGGGACAGAAAACTCCTACGAGCAGTACTTC. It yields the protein CASSLRDGTENSYEQYF. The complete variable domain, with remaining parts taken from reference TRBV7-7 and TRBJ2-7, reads GAGVSQSPRYKVTKRGQDVTLRCDPISSHATLYWYQQALGQGPEFLTYFNYEAQPDKSGLPSDRFSAERPEGSISTLTIQRTEQRDSAMYRCASSLRDGTENSYEQYFGPGTRLTVT.

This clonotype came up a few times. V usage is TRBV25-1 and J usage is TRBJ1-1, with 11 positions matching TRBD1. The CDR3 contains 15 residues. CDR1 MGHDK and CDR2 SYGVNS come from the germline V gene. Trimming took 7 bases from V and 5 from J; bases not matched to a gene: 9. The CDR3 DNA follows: TGTGCCAGCACTAATGGACAGGGGGCGATTACTGAAGCTTTCTTT. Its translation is CASTNGQGAITEAFF.

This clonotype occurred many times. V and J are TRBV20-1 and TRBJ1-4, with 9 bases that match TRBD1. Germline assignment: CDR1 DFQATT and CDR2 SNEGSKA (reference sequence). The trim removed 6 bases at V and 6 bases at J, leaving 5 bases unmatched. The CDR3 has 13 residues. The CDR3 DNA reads TGCAGTGCCGTGGACAGGGGCGATGAAAAACTGTTTTTT. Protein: CSAVDRGDEKLFF.

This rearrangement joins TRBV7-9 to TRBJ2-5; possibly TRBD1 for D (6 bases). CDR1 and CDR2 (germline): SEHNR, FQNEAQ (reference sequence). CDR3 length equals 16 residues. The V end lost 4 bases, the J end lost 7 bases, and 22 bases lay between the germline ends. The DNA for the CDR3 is TGTGCCAGCAGCTCCCGACAGGAGCTCCGAGCCTGGACCCAGTACTTC. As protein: CASSSRQELRAWTQYF.

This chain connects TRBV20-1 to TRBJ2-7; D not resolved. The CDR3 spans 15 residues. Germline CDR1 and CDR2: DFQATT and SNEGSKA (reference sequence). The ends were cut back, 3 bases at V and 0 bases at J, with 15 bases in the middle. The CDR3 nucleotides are TGCAGTGCTAGTAGAATTGGGGAACTCTCCTACGAGCAGTACTTC. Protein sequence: CSASRIGELSYEQYF.

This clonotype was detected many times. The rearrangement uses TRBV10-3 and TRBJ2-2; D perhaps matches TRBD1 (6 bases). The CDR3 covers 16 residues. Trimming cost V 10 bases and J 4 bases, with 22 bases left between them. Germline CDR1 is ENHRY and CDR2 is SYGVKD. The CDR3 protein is CASTTSGGQRTGELFF. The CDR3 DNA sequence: TGTGCCAGCACCACGTCAGGTGGACAGCGCACCGGGGAGCTGTTTTTT.

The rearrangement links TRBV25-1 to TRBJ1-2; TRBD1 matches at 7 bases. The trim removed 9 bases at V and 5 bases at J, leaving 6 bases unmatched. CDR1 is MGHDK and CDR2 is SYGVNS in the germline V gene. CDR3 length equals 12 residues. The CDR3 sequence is CASPDRRYGYTF. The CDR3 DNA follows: TGTGCCAGTCCGGACAGGCGTTATGGCTACACCTTC.

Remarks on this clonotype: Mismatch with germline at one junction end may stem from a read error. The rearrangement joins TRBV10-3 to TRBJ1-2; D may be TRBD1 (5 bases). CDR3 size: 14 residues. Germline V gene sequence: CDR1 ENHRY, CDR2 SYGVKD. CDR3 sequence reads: CAIPGPGGVNGHTF. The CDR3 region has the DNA TGTGCCATCCCCGGACCGGGGGGAGTGAATGGCCACACCTTC.

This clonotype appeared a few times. CDR3 coding DNA: TGTGCCAGCAGTCGAACCTTCTACGAGCAGTACTTC. Translation: CASSRTFYEQYF. The V and J genes are TRBV6-1 and TRBJ2-7; D not resolved. CDR3 length: 12 amino acids. Germline values: CDR1 MNHNS, CDR2 SASEGT. V lost 5 bases to trimming and J lost 3 bases, with 8 bases between them.

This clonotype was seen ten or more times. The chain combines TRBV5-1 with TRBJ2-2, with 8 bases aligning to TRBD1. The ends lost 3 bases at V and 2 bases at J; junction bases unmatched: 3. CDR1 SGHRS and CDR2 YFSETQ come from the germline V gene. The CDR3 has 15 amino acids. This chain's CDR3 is CASSWGQDNTGELFF. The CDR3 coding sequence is TGCGCCAGCAGCTGGGGACAGGATAACACCGGGGAGCTGTTTTTT.

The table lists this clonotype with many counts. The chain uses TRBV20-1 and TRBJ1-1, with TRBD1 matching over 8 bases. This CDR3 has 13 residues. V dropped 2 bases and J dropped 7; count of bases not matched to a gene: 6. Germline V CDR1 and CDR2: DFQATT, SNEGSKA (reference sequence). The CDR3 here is CSARQGASSEAFF. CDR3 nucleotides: TGCAGTGCTAGACAGGGGGCGTCGAGTGAAGCTTTCTTT.

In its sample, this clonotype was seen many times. As DNA, the CDR3 is TGCGCCAGCAGCCAAGTGTTGGTTGAGACCCAGTACTTC. It specifies CASSQVLVETQYF. The rearrangement links TRBV4-3 to TRBJ2-5, with unresolved D. The CDR3 length is 13 residues. Germline values: CDR1 LGHNA, CDR2 YSLEER. V lost 1 base to trimming and J lost 5 bases, with 8 bases between them.

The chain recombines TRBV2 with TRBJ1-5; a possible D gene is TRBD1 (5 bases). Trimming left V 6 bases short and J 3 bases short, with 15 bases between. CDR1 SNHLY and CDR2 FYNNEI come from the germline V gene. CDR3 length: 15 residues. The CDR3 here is CASRGLQGNNQPQHF. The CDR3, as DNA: TGTGCCAGCAGAGGGCTTCAGGGCAACAATCAGCCCCAGCATTTT.

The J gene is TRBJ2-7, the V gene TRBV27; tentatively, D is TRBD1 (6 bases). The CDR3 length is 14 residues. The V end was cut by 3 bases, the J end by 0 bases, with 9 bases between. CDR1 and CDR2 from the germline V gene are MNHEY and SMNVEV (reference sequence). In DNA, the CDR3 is TGTGCCAGCAGTTTCGGACAGAGCTCCTACGAGCAGTACTTC. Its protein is CASSFGQSSYEQYF.

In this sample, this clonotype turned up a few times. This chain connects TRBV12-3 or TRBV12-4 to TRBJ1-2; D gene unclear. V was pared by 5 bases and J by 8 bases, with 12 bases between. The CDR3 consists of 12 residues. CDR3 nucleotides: TGTGCCAGCAGTGCCCACGAGGTCGGCTACACCTTC. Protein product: CASSAHEVGYTF.

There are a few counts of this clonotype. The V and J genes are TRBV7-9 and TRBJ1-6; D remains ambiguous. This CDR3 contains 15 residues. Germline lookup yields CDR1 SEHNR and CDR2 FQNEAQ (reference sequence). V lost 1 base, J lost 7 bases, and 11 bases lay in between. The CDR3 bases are TGTGCCAGCAGCTTAGTTCAGGCCAAAAATTCACCCCTCCACTTT. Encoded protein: CASSLVQAKNSPLHF.

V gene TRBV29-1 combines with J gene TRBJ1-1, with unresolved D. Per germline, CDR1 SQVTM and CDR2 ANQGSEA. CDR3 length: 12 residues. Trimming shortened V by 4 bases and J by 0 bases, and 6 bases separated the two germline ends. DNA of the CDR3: TGCAGCGTTGGTATGGTGAACACTGAAGCTTTCTTT. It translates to CSVGMVNTEAFF. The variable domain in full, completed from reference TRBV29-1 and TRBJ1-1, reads SAVISQKPSRDICQRGTSLTIQCQVDSQVTMMFWYRQQPGQSLTLIATANQGSEATYESGFVIDKFPISRPNLTFSTLTVSNMSPEDSSIYLCSVGMVNTEAFFGQGTRLTVV.